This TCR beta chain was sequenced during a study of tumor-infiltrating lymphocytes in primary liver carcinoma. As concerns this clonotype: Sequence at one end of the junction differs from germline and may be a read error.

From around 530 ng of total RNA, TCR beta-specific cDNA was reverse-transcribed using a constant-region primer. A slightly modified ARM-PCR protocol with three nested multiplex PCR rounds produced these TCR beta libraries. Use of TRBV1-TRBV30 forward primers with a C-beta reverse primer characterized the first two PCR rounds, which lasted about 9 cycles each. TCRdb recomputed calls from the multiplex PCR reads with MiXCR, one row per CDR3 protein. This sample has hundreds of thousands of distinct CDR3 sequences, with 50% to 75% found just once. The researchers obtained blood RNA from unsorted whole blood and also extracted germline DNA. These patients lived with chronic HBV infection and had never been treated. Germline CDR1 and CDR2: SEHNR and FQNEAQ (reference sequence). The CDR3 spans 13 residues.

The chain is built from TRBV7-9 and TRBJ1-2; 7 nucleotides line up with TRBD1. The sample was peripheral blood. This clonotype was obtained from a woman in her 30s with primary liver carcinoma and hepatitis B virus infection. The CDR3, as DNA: TGTGCCACCAGCCCCGCAGGGGGGTATGGCTACACCTTC. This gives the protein CATSPAGGYGYTF.